The following is a T cell receptor (beta chain) sequence with its context. Under the authors' procedure: Amplification with reference gene primers provided the estimates of nucleated cell counts. Data came from immunoSEQ multiplex PCR; TCRdb stores just in-frame clones and leaves some out. V, J and clone size derive from that table, while D and trimming were established from the DNA sequence. The table records around 150,000 clones, more than 75% of them present only once. This sample was taken from a study of blood T cell repertoires in COVID-19. Study overall: Acute-phase and convalescent COVID-19 samples originated in the United States, Italy and Spain. Nucleic acid was either cDNA or gDNA, and it came from T cells, B-cell-depleted T cells, or PBMCs.

The CDR3 extends over 15 amino acids. The germline CDR1 and CDR2 sequences are SGHRS and YFSETQ. Unmatched junction bases numbered 5, after V lost 5 bases and J lost 1 base. The chain carries TRBV5-1 and TRBJ1-4; 7 nucleotides align to TRBD1. This sequence was found in a man in his 60s with active or convalescent COVID-19. What was sequenced was peripheral blood. CDR3 amino acids: CASRATGKTNEKLFF. In DNA, the CDR3 is TGCGCCAGCAGAGCGACAGGGAAAACTAATGAAAAACTGTTTTTT.